Listed below are T cell receptor beta chains from one sample, sequenced in a study of cytomegalovirus exposure and HLA in healthy donors. Method: immunoSEQ multiplex PCR; TCRdb's copy keeps in-frame clones and lacks some. Of some 220,000 clones listed, over 65% are singletons. Sequencing was done on a sample of PBMCs. The receptors stem from a woman in her sixties in good health and CMV-seropositive. CDR3s include the opening cysteine and the closing phenylalanine or tryptophan. The D gene is left open where the match is weak. Size tells how often a clone was seen (once, few, many) or the class of an expanded clone, and some rows leave it out.

NA TRBJ1-2 TRBV5-4 few TGTGCCAGCAGCTTCGGGAACGACTATGGCTACACCTTC CASSFGNDYGYTF
TRBD1 TRBJ1-5 TRBV18 NA TGTGCCAGCTCATTGGACAGGGTGGCACAGCCCCAGCATTTT CASSLDRVAQPQHF
TRBD2 TRBJ2-1 TRBV2 NA TGTGCCAGCAGTGGGACTAGCGGGGGGCTCCAGTTCTTC CASSGTSGGLQFF
TRBD1 TRBJ1-6 TRBV14 NA TGTGCCAGCAGCCAAGATCCCGTCGGGACAGGCTTAACACCCCTCCACTTT CASSQDPVGTGLTPLHF
TRBD2 TRBJ2-7 TRBV9 NA TGTGCCAGCAGCACTTCTGGCGGGGGGGCCTACGAGCAGTACTTC CASSTSGGGAYEQYF
NA TRBJ1-1 TRBV10-2 NA TGCGCCAGCAGTGACTTAGGAGGGGACACTGAAGCTTTCTTT CASSDLGGDTEAFF
NA TRBJ2-3 TRBV19 NA TGTGCCAGTACCGCGGGGTCGAGGACAGATACGCAGTATTTT CASTAGSRTDTQYF
NA TRBJ2-1 TRBV28 NA TGTGCCAGCAGTCCGGCTAGCAATGAGCAGTTCTTC CASSPASNEQFF
NA TRBJ1-1 TRBV11-2 few TGTGCCAGCAGCTTAGATCAGTGGAACACTGAAGCTTTCTTT CASSLDQWNTEAFF
NA TRBJ2-5 TRBV6-5 once TGTGCCAGCACCCGAGGGCGGGGAGGCGAGACCCAGTACTTC CASTRGRGGETQYF
NA TRBJ1-1 TRBV6-5 NA TGTGCCAGCAGTTACTCGGAGGGATCCCAAGCTTTCTTT CASSYSEGSQAFF
TRBD1 TRBJ2-7 TRBV18 NA TGTGCCAGCTCACCCGGGACAGTCTTTCGAAGCTCCTACGAGCAGTACTTC CASSPGTVFRSSYEQYF
TRBD2 TRBJ2-7 TRBV14 NA TGTGCCAGCAGCCAAAGTGCCTGGGAGGGCGAGCAGTACTTC CASSQSAWEGEQYF
NA TRBJ1-6 TRBV7-2 NA TGTGCCAGCAGCCCCGGGAGTAATAATTCACCCCTCCACTTT CASSPGSNNSPLHF
NA TRBJ1-3 TRBV10-3 NA TGTGCCATCACCGAGACTATTCTTACTGGAAACACCATATATTTT CAITETILTGNTIYF
TRBD2 TRBJ2-3 TRBV7-2 NA TGTGCCAGCAGCTTTAACCCGACTAGCCCCAGCACAGATACGCAGTATTTT CASSFNPTSPSTDTQYF
TRBD1 TRBJ1-1 TRBV6-5 NA TGTGCCAGCAGTTCCCCGACAGGGAAGGAAGCTTTCTTT CASSSPTGKEAFF
TRBD2 TRBJ2-7 TRBV27 NA TGTGCCAGCAGTACAGCGGGAGGCCCCTACGAGCAGTACTTC CASSTAGGPYEQYF
TRBD1 TRBJ2-7 TRBV7-6 few TGTGCCAGCAGCTATGGGACAGCCAGCTCCTACGAGCAGTACTTC CASSYGTASSYEQYF
TRBD2 TRBJ2-7 TRBV12-5 NA TGTGCTAGTGTCTTAGGCGGGAGCTACGAGCAGTACTTC CASVLGGSYEQYF
NA TRBJ1-1 TRBV7-2 NA TGTGCCAGCAGCTTACATTTGAACACTGAAGCTTTCTTT CASSLHLNTEAFF
TRBD1 TRBJ1-4 TRBV7-9 NA TGTGCCAGCGGGAAAGGGGGCTTCCGGGATGAAAAACTGTTTTTT CASGKGGFRDEKLFF
TRBD1 TRBJ1-1 TRBV7-8 NA TGTGCCAGCAGCTTAGCACTTAACAGGGGGCGATCGGCTTTCTTT CASSLALNRGRSAFF
NA TRBJ2-7 TRBV2 NA TGTGCCAGCAAGTACAGGGAACAGGACGAGCAGTACTTC CASKYREQDEQYF
NA TRBJ2-5 TRBV21-1 NA TGTGCCCGAGAGCGGCCCGGCGAGACCCAGTACTTC CARERPGETQYF
TRBD2 TRBJ2-1 TRBV2 NA TGTGCCAGCACCGATCGGGAGGGTTACAATGAGCAGTTCTTC CASTDREGYNEQFF
TRBD1 TRBJ1-1 TRBV6-5 NA TGTGCCAGCAGTCGAAACAGGGGGGCAGACACTGAAGCTTTCTTT CASSRNRGADTEAFF
TRBD1 TRBJ2-7 TRBV7-9 NA TGTGCCAGCAGTCCCGGGACAGGGCCAACCTACGAGCAGTACTTC CASSPGTGPTYEQYF
NA TRBJ1-3 TRBV6-1 NA TGTGCCAGCAGTGAAAATGGGGGCCGGATGGGCACCATATATTTT CASSENGGRMGTIYF
NA TRBJ2-2 TRBV7-2 NA TGTGCCAGCAGCTTAGCCCTAGGCCGGGGGAGTACCGGGGAGCTGTTTTTT CASSLALGRGSTGELFF